This record concerns one T cell receptor (beta chain) sequence. The sample originates from a study of control samples from healthy donors and cancer patients. The protocol was immunoSEQ multiplex PCR, while the TCRdb copy is restricted to in-frame clones and leaves out a portion. This sample has 90,000 to 150,000 clones, with around 89% found just once. The germline V gene encodes CDR1 SGHAT and CDR2 FQDESV (reference sequence). V lost 6 bases and J 1 base, leaving 13 bases between the germline ends. This CDR3 is 15 amino acids long. The clonotype originates from a man aged 35 to 55 in good health. The chain recombines TRBV11-1 with TRBJ2-1; D gene unclear. Sequencing was carried out using blood. Written as DNA, the CDR3 is TGTGCCAGCAGTCCAGGCCGGAGTTCCTACAATGAGCAGTTCTTC. Translation: CASSPGRSSYNEQFF. Looking up the rest from reference TRBV11-1 and TRBJ2-1 gives the full variable domain: EAEVAQSPRYKITEKSQAVAFWCDPISGHATLYWYRQILGQGPELLVQFQDESVVDDSQLPKDRFSAERLKGVDSTLKIQPAELGDSAMYLCASSPGRSSYNEQFFGPGTRLTVL.